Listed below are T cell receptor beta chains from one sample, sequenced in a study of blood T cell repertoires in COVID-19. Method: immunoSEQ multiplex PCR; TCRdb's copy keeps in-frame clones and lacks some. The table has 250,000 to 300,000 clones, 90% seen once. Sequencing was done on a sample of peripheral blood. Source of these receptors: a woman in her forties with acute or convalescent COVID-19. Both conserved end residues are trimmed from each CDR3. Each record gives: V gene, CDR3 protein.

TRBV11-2	ASSPRTGGWETQY
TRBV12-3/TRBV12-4	ASSQGSYQPQH
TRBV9	ASSVATGTGGTEAF
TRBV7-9	ASSWGGGQGIDTQY
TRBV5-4	ASSPGTSGVGNHEQF
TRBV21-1	ASSTQTSGHGNTIY
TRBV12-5	ASGLVRDGRGVGNEQF
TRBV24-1	ATNRVSSRPHRGAV
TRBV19	ATTGFGGETQY
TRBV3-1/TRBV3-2	ASSLRGYGYT
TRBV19	ASTFVGQARRGEAF
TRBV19	ASSIGTLERGTQY
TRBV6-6	ASHFMNTEAF
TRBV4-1	ASSRSRGGSQETQY
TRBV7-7	ASSLVPSGQSPRGETQY
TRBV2	ASSKGTLSYGYT
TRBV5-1	ASSTTGYRTDTQY
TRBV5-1	ASSISGGVGYT
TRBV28	ASSLGQVYGYT
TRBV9	ASSTSGVVQETQY
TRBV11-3	ASSLGGTATDTQY
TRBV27	ASTLLRDRAEKLF
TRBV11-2	ASSLVPRDRPPWGYT
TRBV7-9	ASSAGQGVGETQY
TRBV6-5	ASSSGTGADTQY